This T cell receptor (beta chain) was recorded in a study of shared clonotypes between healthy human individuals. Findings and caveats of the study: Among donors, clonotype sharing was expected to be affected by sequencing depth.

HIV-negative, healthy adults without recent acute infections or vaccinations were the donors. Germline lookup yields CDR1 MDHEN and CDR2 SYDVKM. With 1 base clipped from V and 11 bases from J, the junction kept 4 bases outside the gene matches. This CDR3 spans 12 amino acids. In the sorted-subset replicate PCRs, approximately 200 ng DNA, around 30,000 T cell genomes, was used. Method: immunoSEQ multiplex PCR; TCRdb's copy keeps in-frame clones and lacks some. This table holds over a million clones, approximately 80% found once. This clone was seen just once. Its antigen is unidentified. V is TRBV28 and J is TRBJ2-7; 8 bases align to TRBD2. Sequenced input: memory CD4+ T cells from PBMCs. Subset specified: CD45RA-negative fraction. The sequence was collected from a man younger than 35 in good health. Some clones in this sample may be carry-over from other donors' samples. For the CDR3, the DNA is TGTGCCAGCAGTTTATCCTATAGCGGGAAGTACTTC. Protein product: CASSLSYSGKYF.